This T cell receptor beta chain was profiled in a study of naive and memory T cell subsets. The library had UMIs added by 3' ligation of an oligonucleotide to TCR cDNA. Adult healthy volunteers gave 2.5 ml peripheral blood for whole-blood RNA. Reverse transcription used DNase-treated unsorted total RNA, aiming for about 1 to 1,100 ng. This clonotype was observed at least ten times. Ligated cDNA underwent four rounds of PCR with nested alpha and beta constant region primers and SP2. For blood and skin samples, reverse transcription used TCR alpha and beta constant primers. TCRdb analysed the 5' RACE reads with MiXCR anew, one entry per CDR3 protein. The sample lists 58,000 or so distinct CDR3 sequences, over 6% occurring once. The junction had 6 bases not matched to a gene; V was cut back by 5 bases and J by 5 bases. The CDR3 is 15 residues long. Per germline, CDR1 SNHLY and CDR2 FYNNEI.

The gene calls are TRBV2 and TRBJ1-6; 7 bases match TRBD1. This clonotype was obtained from a female donor in good health. The CDR3 coding sequence is TGTGCCAGCAGTCCCAGGGGGTTGAATAATTCACCCCTCCACTTT. It codes for CASSPRGLNNSPLHF.